Below are 27 T cell receptor beta chains sequenced from a single sample in a study of blood T cell repertoires in COVID-19. TCRdb's copy holds only in-frame clones and misses some; the assay was immunoSEQ multiplex PCR. Of roughly 190,000 clones in the sample, approximately 88% are singletons; the top ten hold around 3.5%. The sequencing input was PBMCs or T cells enriched from blood (not recorded which). The source of these receptors is a woman under 40 who had recovered from COVID-19.

The chain carries TRBV5-4 and TRBJ2-5, with D possibly matching TRBD1 (6 bases). This CDR3 is built from 16 residues. V lost 2 bases and J lost 0, with 14 bases in between. CDR1 is SGHNT, CDR2 YYREEE, per germline (reference sequence). The CDR3, as DNA: TGTGCCAGCAGCTTAACCACAGGGCTCTACCAAGAGACCCAGTACTTC. The encoded protein is CASSLTTGLYQETQYF.

The gene calls are TRBV6-1 and TRBJ2-3, with D tentatively TRBD2 (5 bases). CDR3 length: 14 residues. Germline values: CDR1 MNHNS, CDR2 SASEGT. V lost 2 bases, J lost 6 bases, and 12 bases lay in between. The CDR3 region is CASSERGAPDTQYF. In DNA, the CDR3 is TGTGCCAGCAGTGAACGGGGAGCGCCCGATACGCAGTATTTT.

V usage is TRBV3-1 (or the pseudogene TRBV3-2) and J usage is TRBJ2-1; 10 bases map to TRBD2. The V and J ends lost 2 bases and 4 bases, in that order; junction bases with no gene match: 5. This CDR3 is built from 16 residues. The V gene's germline CDR1 is LGHDT and CDR2 YNNKEL (reference sequence). CDR3 DNA: TGTGCCAGCAGCCAACAGACTAGCGGGTGGTACAATGAGCAGTTCTTC. Translated, it gives CASSQQTSGWYNEQFF.

V usage is TRBV2 and J usage is TRBJ1-5, with D maybe TRBD1 (5 bases). CDR1 and CDR2 from the germline V gene are SNHLY and FYNNEI. This CDR3 has 13 residues. V was trimmed by 6 bases and J by 1 base, leaving 7 bases between them. The chain's CDR3 is CASRRTSNQPQHF. The CDR3 nucleotides are TGTGCCAGCAGGAGGACAAGCAATCAGCCCCAGCATTTT.

The chain employs TRBV18 and TRBJ2-5, with TRBD1 matching 8 bases. Germline V gene sequence: CDR1 KGHSH, CDR2 LQKENI. The CDR3 totals 13 residues. V was clipped by 5 bases and J by 5 bases; unmatched bases: 4. CDR3 in DNA: TGTGCCAGCTCAAAAGACAGGGGCGAGACCCAGTACTTC. Protein: CASSKDRGETQYF.

For the CDR3, the DNA is TGTGCCAGCAGCTTAAGAGGCGGGAGAGGTAGCAGCAATCAGCCCCAGCATTTT. Translated, it gives CASSLRGGRGSSNQPQHF. J is TRBJ1-5 and V is TRBV7-2; D is unresolved. This CDR3 is 18 amino acids long. The V gene lost 2 bases and the J gene lost 1 base, with 18 bases spanning the gap. The germline gives CDR1 SGHTA, CDR2 FQGNSA.

The gene calls are TRBV27 and TRBJ2-3, with 8 bases matching TRBD2. The germline V gene encodes CDR1 MNHEY and CDR2 SMNVEV (reference sequence). The CDR3 loop spans 13 amino acids. V was clipped by 5 bases and J by 6 bases; unmatched bases: 4. The CDR3 sequence is CASSPRLADTQYF. The CDR3, as DNA: TGTGCCAGCAGTCCTAGACTAGCGGATACGCAGTATTTT.

This chain connects TRBV4-2 to TRBJ2-2; possible D gene TRBD1, 6 bases. The V end was cut by 0 bases, the J end by 4 bases, with 15 bases between. The CDR3 length is 17 residues. The germline CDR1 and CDR2 sequences are LGHNA and YNFKEQ. CDR3: CASSQERGQGSTGELFF. In DNA form, the CDR3 reads TGTGCCAGCAGCCAAGAAAGAGGCCAGGGGAGCACCGGGGAGCTGTTTTTT.

This clone is a singleton in its sample. The chain joins TRBV7-2 to TRBJ1-3, with D possibly matching TRBD1 (5 bases). Germline lookup yields CDR1 SGHTA and CDR2 FQGNSA. The CDR3 extends over 18 amino acids. V was clipped by 5 bases and J by 0 bases, with 20 bases between them. The CDR3 DNA reads as TGTGCCAGCAGCGCAACTCCGGGTAGGGGTGCCTCTGGAAACACCATATATTTT. It yields the protein CASSATPGRGASGNTIYF.

This clone was found once. This chain connects TRBV2 to TRBJ2-7; possible D gene TRBD1, 5 bases. There are 14 residues in the CDR3. The germline V and J ends were trimmed by 11 bases and 4 bases, with 21 bases remaining between them. CDR1 SNHLY and CDR2 FYNNEI come from the germline V gene. DNA for the CDR3: TGTGCCGACTCGCCTTTGGCAGGGCCATACGAGCAGTACGTC. Translation gives CADSPLAGPYEQYV.

This clone has a handful of counts. The J gene is TRBJ2-7, the V gene TRBV30; perhaps TRBD1 as D (6 bases). From germline, CDR1 is GTSNPN and CDR2 SVGIG (reference sequence). The CDR3 covers 13 residues. V lost 1 base, J lost 0 bases, and 7 bases lay in between. This CDR3 is CAWSAGHSYEQYF. The CDR3 DNA reads TGTGCCTGGAGTGCGGGACACTCCTACGAGCAGTACTTC.

The chain is built from TRBV2 and TRBJ2-7; 10 bases agree with TRBD1. CDR1 and CDR2 (germline): SNHLY, FYNNEI. J was trimmed by 5 bases and V by 10 bases; bases with no gene match: 11. The CDR3 has 14 residues. The CDR3 sequence is CATATTGGVNEQYF. CDR3 bases: TGTGCCACCGCCACGACAGGGGGCGTAAACGAGCAGTACTTC.

The chain is built from TRBV19 and TRBJ1-1, with D uncertain. Germline assignment: CDR1 LNHDA and CDR2 SQIVND (reference sequence). With 1 base removed from V and 2 bases from J, the gap between germline ends came to 11 bases. The CDR3 is 15 amino acids. In nucleotides, the CDR3 is TGTGCCAGTAGTATAGGAGACATCTCAAACACTGAAGCTTTCTTT. Amino acid sequence: CASSIGDISNTEAFF. Using reference TRBV19 and TRBJ1-1 for the parts outside the CDR3, the full variable domain is DGGITQSPKYLFRKEGQNVTLSCEQNLNHDAMYWYRQDPGQGLRLIYYSQIVNDFQKGDIAEGYSVSREKKESFPLTVTSAQKNPTAFYLCASSIGDISNTEAFFGQGTRLTVV.

V is TRBV10-2 and J is TRBJ1-5; D is perhaps TRBD1 (6 bases). V lost 6 bases to trimming and J lost 5 bases, with 17 bases between them. The length of the CDR3 is 15 residues. The germline CDR1 and CDR2 sequences are WSHSY and SAAADI. CDR3 sequence: CASRTGPAGHQPQHF. The CDR3 DNA is TGCGCCAGCAGGACAGGTCCCGCGGGCCATCAGCCCCAGCATTTT.

This clone has more than one count but fewer than ten. The chain employs TRBV10-1 and TRBJ2-7; 9 bases line up with TRBD2. The CDR3 is 13 amino acids. V dropped 4 bases and J dropped 2; count of bases not matched to a gene: 0. Per the germline V gene, CDR1 is WNHNN and CDR2 is SYGVQD (reference sequence). For the CDR3, the DNA is TGCGCCAGCAGTGGGACTAGCGCCTACGAGCAGTACGTC. It yields the protein CASSGTSAYEQYV.

The chain employs TRBV7-2 and TRBJ2-3; 9 bases line up with TRBD2. The CDR3 covers 15 residues. Germline V gives CDR1 SGHTA, CDR2 FQGNSA. The V segment lost 1 base and the J segment 1 base; nucleotides outside the gene matches: 0. This chain's CDR3 is CASSLGTSGTDTQYF. The CDR3 DNA sequence: TGTGCCAGCAGCTTAGGGACTAGCGGCACAGATACGCAGTATTTT.

V is TRBV5-1 and J is TRBJ2-3; the match to TRBD1 covers 10 bases. J lost 7 bases, V lost 4 bases, and 6 bases had no gene match. CDR3 length equals 14 residues. Germline V CDR1 and CDR2: SGHRS, YFSETQ. CDR3 sequence (DNA): TGCGCCAGCAGCCGGACAGGGGGGCAGTATACGCAGTATTTT. Amino acids: CASSRTGGQYTQYF. The full variable domain, in which reference TRBV5-1 and TRBJ2-3 provide the parts outside the CDR3, is KAGVTQTPRYLIKTRGQQVTLSCSPISGHRSVSWYQQTPGQGLQFLFEYFSETQRNKGNFPGRFSGRQFSNSRSEMNVSTLELGDSALYLCASSRTGGQYTQYFGPGTRLTVL.

Regarding this clone: Its ends do not fully match the called genes, so a read error is possible. V is TRBV7-7 and J is TRBJ2-2; 9 nucleotides match TRBD1. The CDR3 consists of 15 residues. Germline values: CDR1 SSHAT, CDR2 FNYEAQ (reference sequence). The CDR3 sequence: CASSIDPGQGTELFF. The CDR3 region has the DNA TGTGCTAGCAGCATAGACCCGGGACAGGGAACGGAGCTGTTTTTT.

The V and J genes are TRBV10-1 and TRBJ1-2; no clear D gene. Germline CDR1 and CDR2: WNHNN and SYGVQD (reference sequence). The CDR3 is 13 residues long. V was pared by 2 bases and J by 8 bases, with 12 bases between. CDR3 DNA: TGCGCCAGCAGTGAGGGCGGCCTTTGGGGCTACACCTTC. Protein sequence: CASSEGGLWGYTF.

The chain couples TRBV19 to TRBJ2-3, with D possibly TRBD2 on 5 matching bases. In germline, CDR1 is LNHDA, CDR2 SQIVND (reference sequence). The CDR3 length is 16 residues. V lost 7 bases and J 0 bases, leaving 17 bases between the germline ends. This chain's CDR3 is CASTLRATGSTDTQYF. CDR3 nucleotide sequence: TGTGCCAGTACCCTGAGGGCTACCGGTAGCACAGATACGCAGTATTTT. Based on the CDR3 plus reference TRBV19 and TRBJ2-3, the full variable domain is DGGITQSPKYLFRKEGQNVTLSCEQNLNHDAMYWYRQDPGQGLRLIYYSQIVNDFQKGDIAEGYSVSREKKESFPLTVTSAQKNPTAFYLCASTLRATGSTDTQYFGPGTRLTVL.

This rearrangement joins TRBV5-1 to TRBJ2-3; weak D call: TRBD2 (5 bases). V was shortened by 0 bases and J by 5 bases, with 10 bases between the two germline ends. CDR3 length equals 14 residues. The germline V gene encodes CDR1 SGHRS and CDR2 YFSETQ. CDR3 sequence: CASSLGQAGDTQYF. The DNA for the CDR3 is TGCGCCAGCAGCTTGGGTCAGGCGGGAGATACGCAGTATTTT.

V is TRBV10-1 and J is TRBJ2-1; 11 nucleotides match TRBD2. The V and J ends lost 3 bases and 10 bases, in that order; junction bases with no gene match: 14. Per germline, CDR1 WNHNN and CDR2 SYGVQD (reference sequence). The CDR3 length is 17 residues. The CDR3 region is CASSEPRASGGPREQFF. DNA for the CDR3: TGCGCCAGCAGTGAACCCCGGGCTAGCGGGGGGCCCAGGGAGCAGTTCTTC.

The chain combines TRBV6-5 with TRBJ2-7; 7 bases map to TRBD2. The length of the CDR3 is 15 residues. V was pared by 0 bases and J by 3 bases, with 5 bases of the junction left unmatched. The germline V gene encodes CDR1 MNHEY and CDR2 SVGAGI. The CDR3 reads CASSYSLSGYYEQYF. CDR3 in DNA: TGTGCCAGCAGTTACTCACTTAGCGGGTACTACGAGCAGTACTTC.

The chain joins TRBV7-3 to TRBJ2-1; 9 bases fit TRBD2. The CDR3 loop spans 15 amino acids. Germline CDR1 SGHTA, CDR2 FQGTGA. J lost 4 bases, V lost 6 bases, and 7 bases had no gene match. The CDR3 DNA reads TGTGCCAGCAGGTCGACTAGCGGCACTTACAATGAGCAGTTCTTC. Protein sequence: CASRSTSGTYNEQFF. Drawing the rest from reference TRBV7-3 and TRBJ2-1, the complete variable domain is GAGVSQTPSNKVTEKGKYVELRCDPISGHTALYWYRQSLGQGPEFLIYFQGTGAADDSGLPNDRFFAVRPEGSVSTLKIQRTERGDSAVYLCASRSTSGTYNEQFFGPGTRLTVL.

The chain uses TRBV9 and TRBJ2-2, with D possibly TRBD1 on 5 matching bases. The CDR3 spans 16 residues. Germline V gene lookup returns CDR1 SGDLS and CDR2 YYNGEE. Deletions cut 3 bases from V and 1 base from J, with 13 bases between. In DNA form, the CDR3 reads TGTGCCAGCAGCGGAGAATGGGGCTGGAACACCGGGGAGCTGTTTTTT. The encoded protein is CASSGEWGWNTGELFF. Drawing the rest from reference TRBV9 and TRBJ2-2, the complete variable domain is DSGVTQTPKHLITATGQRVTLRCSPRSGDLSVYWYQQSLDQGLQFLIQYYNGEERAKGNILERFSAQQFPDLHSELNLSSLELGDSALYFCASSGEWGWNTGELFFGEGSRLTVL.

This chain uses TRBV5-5 with TRBJ2-2, with TRBD1 matching over 9 bases. The CDR3 totals 15 residues. CDR1 SGHKS and CDR2 YYEKEE come from the germline V gene (reference sequence). V lost 0 bases to trimming and J lost 6 bases; unmatched junction nucleotides: 3. CDR3 bases: TGTGCCAGCAGCTTGGGACAGGGGGGGTCCGGGGAGCTGTTTTTT. Protein: CASSLGQGGSGELFF.

The rearrangement joins TRBV4-2 to TRBJ2-3, with a weak D call TRBD2 (6 bases). Trimming pared 4 bases from V and 0 bases from J, leaving 11 bases between. The CDR3 length is 15 residues. CDR1 and CDR2 (germline): LGHNA, YNFKEQ. The CDR3 here is CASSPTGTSTDTQYF. CDR3 nucleotides: TGTGCCAGCAGCCCAACCGGGACTAGCACAGATACGCAGTATTTT.